A selection of T cell receptor beta chains follows, all from one sample in a study of beta chain features in type 1 diabetes. The assay was immunoSEQ multiplex PCR, and TCRdb's table has in-frame clones only and misses some. This sample has fewer than 550,000 clones, with 10% to 12% found just once. The sample comprised naive CD4+ T cells from blood. The origin of the receptors is a woman younger than 35 in good health. The CDR3 runs from the conserved cysteine through the conserved F or W. Fields, in order: V gene, D gene, J gene, clone size, CDR3 DNA, CDR3 protein. The D gene is left open where the match is weak. Size values are once, few and many counts, or a class for expanded clones, and some rows have none.

>TRBV29-1|.|TRBJ2-4|few
TGCAGCGTTGGACAGCGAGCCAAAAACATTCAGTACTTC
CSVGQRAKNIQYF
>TRBV29-1|TRBD1|TRBJ2-3|few
TGCAGCGGAAACAGGGGGTTCACAGATACGCAGTATTTT
CSGNRGFTDTQYF
>TRBV6-5|.|TRBJ2-7|few
TGTGCCAGCAGTTACTCGGAATCAAGCTCCTACGAGCAGTACTTC
CASSYSESSSYEQYF
>TRBV5-1|TRBD1|TRBJ2-3|few
TGCGCCAGCAGCTTAGGACAGGCCACAGATACGCAGTATTTT
CASSLGQATDTQYF
>TRBV13|TRBD2|TRBJ2-7|few
TGTGCCAGCAGGCCCGTTACTAGCGGGAGTCCCTACGAGCAGTACTTC
CASRPVTSGSPYEQYF
>TRBV15|.|TRBJ2-4|few
TGTGCCACCAGCAGCCTCGCGGGAGCCAAAAACATTCAGTACTTC
CATSSLAGAKNIQYF
>TRBV11-3|.|TRBJ2-3|.
TGTGCCAGCAGCCTCCCGGGACGGCAGGTTACTACGCAGTATTTT
CASSLPGRQVTTQYF
>TRBV2|.|TRBJ2-5|few
TGTGCCAGCAGTCTGACAGCTCCAACGGCCTCAGAGACCCAGTACTTC
CASSLTAPTASETQYF
>TRBV29-1|.|TRBJ1-2|.
TGCAGCGTTGCTCAGGGTTCCTATGGCTACACCTTC
CSVAQGSYGYTF
>TRBV4-1|.|TRBJ2-5|.
TGCGCCAGCAGCCAAGATCGAACAGCCCGAGAGACCCAGTACTTC
CASSQDRTARETQYF
>TRBV7-2|.|TRBJ2-1|.
TGTGCCAGCAGCTTGACAGACCGCTCCTACAATGAGCAGTTCTTC
CASSLTDRSYNEQFF
>TRBV7-3|TRBD2|TRBJ2-1|.
TGTGCCAGCAGCTTAGGATGGCTAGCGGGAGTTAAGGATAATGAGCAGTTCTTC
CASSLGWLAGVKDNEQFF
>TRBV11-1|.|TRBJ2-1|.
TGTGCCAGCAGTTCTAGCAGGAGCTCCTACAATGAGCAGTTCTTC
CASSSSRSSYNEQFF
>TRBV7-3|.|TRBJ2-5|few
TGTGCCAGCAGTGCAGGCAGCCAAGAGACCCAGTACTTC
CASSAGSQETQYF
>TRBV19|.|TRBJ2-3|few
TGTGCCAGTAGTATACGTAAGACAGATACGCAGTATTTT
CASSIRKTDTQYF
>TRBV5-6|.|TRBJ2-5|few
TGTGCCAGCAGCTTGGTGGGGCAAGAGACCCAGTACTTC
CASSLVGQETQYF
>TRBV4-3|TRBD1|TRBJ1-1|.
TGCGCCAGCAGCCAAGAGGGACAGGGTAGTTTGGTCACTGAAGCTTTCTTT
CASSQEGQGSLVTEAFF
>TRBV29-1|.|TRBJ2-1|once
TGCAGCGTTGAAGAGGCCCGGGTGAGGTATGAGCAGTTCTTC
CSVEEARVRYEQFF
>TRBV7-2|TRBD1|TRBJ1-6|few
TGTGCCAGCAGTTCCGGACAGGGAAGTTCACCCCTCCACTTT
CASSSGQGSSPLHF
>TRBV4-1|TRBD1|TRBJ2-7|.
TGCGCCAGCAGCCGGACAGGGGGATCCTACGAGCAGTACTTC
CASSRTGGSYEQYF
>TRBV27|.|TRBJ2-7|.
TGTGCCAGCAGTTTAAAGTCGGGCCATTCTTACGAGCAGTACTTC
CASSLKSGHSYEQYF
>TRBV12-5|.|TRBJ1-1|.
TGTGCTAGTGGTTTGGAGGTGAACACTGAAGCTTTCTTT
CASGLEVNTEAFF
>TRBV9|TRBD2|TRBJ2-5|.
TGTGCCAGCAGCGTAGGACTAGCGAAAGAGACCCAGTACTTC
CASSVGLAKETQYF
>TRBV28|.|TRBJ1-2|.
TGTGCCAGCAGTTTATTTTTCGGGGTGGAGGAAGCTAACTATGGCTACACCTTC
CASSLFFGVEEANYGYTF
>TRBV18|.|TRBJ2-1|few
TGTGCCAGCTCACCAAACAGCAGGCTTAGCTCCTACAATGAGCAGTTCTTC
CASSPNSRLSSYNEQFF
>TRBV29-1|.|TRBJ1-4|few
TGCAGCGTTCGACTGCAGACTAATGAAAAACTGTTTTTT
CSVRLQTNEKLFF
>TRBV7-2|.|TRBJ2-3|few
TGTGCCAGCAGCTTAGCGAGCAGTGGGGGCACAGATACGCAGTATTTT
CASSLASSGGTDTQYF